These 22 T cell receptor beta chains were all obtained from the same sample, sequenced in a study of CD4+ T cells in melanoma. Profiling relied on immunoSEQ multiplex PCR, and the TCRdb table lists in-frame clones only, not all of them. The sample lists about 50,000 clones, about 91% seen once, with over 9.5% in the top ten. The source material was peripheral blood. All receptors come from a human donor with melanoma.

The J gene is TRBJ2-7, the V gene TRBV5-4; possible D gene TRBD1, 5 bases. This CDR3 is 11 amino acids long. Germline CDR1 is SGHNT and CDR2 is YYREEE (reference sequence). Trimming took 3 bases from V and 6 from J, leaving 7 bases between them. The CDR3 DNA reads TGTGCCAGCAGCTCAGGGCCCGAGCAGTACTTC. This gives the protein CASSSGPEQYF. Combining the CDR3 with reference TRBV5-4 and TRBJ2-7 gives the whole variable domain ETGVTQSPTHLIKTRGQQVTLRCSSQSGHNTVSWYQQALGQGPQFIFQYYREEENGRGNFPPRFSGLQFPNYSSELNVNALELDDSALYLCASSSGPEQYFGPGTRLTVT.

The chain employs TRBV19 and TRBJ2-5, with D perhaps given as TRBD1 or TRBD2 (5 bases each). Germline V CDR1 and CDR2: LNHDA, SQIVND (reference sequence). V was pared by 5 bases and J by 0 bases, with 10 bases between. The CDR3 is 14 amino acids. For the CDR3, the DNA is TGTGCCAGTAGTTGGGGGATGGACCAAGAGACCCAGTACTTC. Its translation: CASSWGMDQETQYF.

In this sample, this clone turned up once. CDR3 sequence reads: CASSLTGFNGELFF. CDR3 DNA sequence: TGTGCCAGCAGCTTAACCGGGTTTAACGGGGAGCTGTTTTTT. The V call is TRBV7-2, the J call TRBJ2-2; D gene ambiguous. Deletions cut 2 bases from V and 7 bases from J, with 11 bases between. CDR3 size: 14 residues. Germline CDR1 SGHTA, CDR2 FQGNSA. Full variable domain (missing parts from reference TRBV7-2 and TRBJ2-2): GAGVSQSPSNKVTEKGKDVELRCDPISGHTALYWYRQSLGQGLEFLIYFQGNSAPDKSGLPSDRFSAERTGGSVSTLTIQRTQQEDSAVYLCASSLTGFNGELFFGEGSRLTVL.

This chain uses TRBV7-2 with TRBJ2-7, with D perhaps TRBD1 (6 bases). The V and J ends lost 2 bases and 6 bases respectively, with 26 bases between them. CDR1 and CDR2 (germline): SGHTA, FQGNSA. The CDR3 length is 18 residues. CDR3 residues: CASSLSRRSGQRKGEQYF. The CDR3 coding sequence is TGTGCCAGCAGCTTAAGCAGGAGGAGTGGACAGCGCAAGGGCGAGCAGTACTTC.

V and J are TRBV15 and TRBJ1-6; 7 bases fit TRBD1. Trimming took 2 bases from V and 6 from J; bases not matched to a gene: 7. The germline V gene encodes CDR1 LNHNV and CDR2 YYDKDF (reference sequence). CDR3 length: 16 residues. The CDR3 DNA reads as TGTGCCACCAGCAGAACGTACGGGACAGCTAATTCACCCCTCCACTTT. Translating it yields CATSRTYGTANSPLHF.

The J gene is TRBJ1-6, the V gene TRBV4-2, with no clear D. Trimming shortened V by 0 bases and J by 5 bases, and 11 bases separated the two germline ends. Germline CDR1 is LGHNA and CDR2 is YNFKEQ. The CDR3 loop spans 16 amino acids. The CDR3 here is CASSQDLGRNNSPLHF. As DNA, the CDR3 is TGTGCCAGCAGCCAAGATCTGGGCAGAAATAATTCACCCCTCCACTTT.

The chain couples TRBV19 to TRBJ1-5; weak D call: TRBD1 (6 bases). The V gene lost 8 bases and the J gene lost 3 bases, with 20 bases spanning the gap. CDR3 length equals 16 residues. Germline V gene lookup returns CDR1 LNHDA and CDR2 SQIVND (reference sequence). The CDR3: CASAQSRTVNNQPQHF. As DNA, the CDR3 is TGTGCCAGTGCTCAGAGCAGGACAGTTAACAATCAGCCCCAGCATTTT.

The chain links TRBV7-9 to TRBJ1-4; D not resolved. Germline CDR1 and CDR2: SEHNR and FQNEAQ (reference sequence). The CDR3 runs 14 residues. V lost 5 bases to trimming and J lost 0 bases, with 7 bases between them. In DNA form, the CDR3 reads TGTGCCAGCAGCCCTGATGCAACTAATGAAAAACTGTTTTTT. This encodes CASSPDATNEKLFF.

The chain combines TRBV19 with TRBJ2-3, with D perhaps TRBD1 (6 bases). The length of the CDR3 is 13 residues. Germline CDR1 and CDR2: LNHDA and SQIVND (reference sequence). V lost 9 bases, J lost 4 bases, and 14 bases lay in between. The CDR3 coding sequence is TGTGCCAGGGGGGCGACGGTCGCAGATACGCAGTATTTT. Translated, it gives CARGATVADTQYF. Combining the CDR3 with reference TRBV19 and TRBJ2-3 gives the whole variable domain DGGITQSPKYLFRKEGQNVTLSCEQNLNHDAMYWYRQDPGQGLRLIYYSQIVNDFQKGDIAEGYSVSREKKESFPLTVTSAQKNPTAFYLCARGATVADTQYFGPGTRLTVL.

This chain connects TRBV5-6 to TRBJ2-7; weak D call: TRBD2 (7 bases). Trimming stripped 3 bases from V and 5 bases from J, with 15 bases between. CDR1 and CDR2 (germline): SGHDT, YYEEEE. This CDR3 comprises 14 residues. The CDR3 is CASSSRRGADEQYF. The CDR3 coding sequence is TGTGCCAGCAGCTCCCGACGGGGGGCGGACGAGCAGTACTTC.

The chain joins TRBV5-1 to TRBJ2-3; 11 nucleotides line up with TRBD2. CDR1 SGHRS and CDR2 YFSETQ come from the germline V gene. Trimming took 7 bases from V and 0 from J; bases not matched to a gene: 1. This CDR3 is built from 14 residues. DNA of the CDR3: TGCGCCAGCCTAGCGGGGGGAAGCACAGATACGCAGTATTTT. Its protein product is CASLAGGSTDTQYF.

The chain uses TRBV9 and TRBJ2-5, with 10 bases aligning to TRBD2. Trimming at V came to 2 bases and at J to 3 bases, leaving 4 bases not matched to a gene. Germline V gene lookup returns CDR1 SGDLS and CDR2 YYNGEE. This CDR3 spans 15 amino acids. The CDR3 reads CASSVQAGGKETQYF. The CDR3 DNA sequence: TGTGCCAGCAGCGTTCAAGCGGGGGGGAAAGAGACCCAGTACTTC.

This clone has just one count. The chain uses TRBV5-1 and TRBJ1-2; 7 positions agree with TRBD1. Germline-derived CDR1 and CDR2 are SGHRS and YFSETQ. The V gene end was trimmed by 3 bases and the J gene end by 13 bases; junction bases not matched to a gene: 15. There are 14 residues in the CDR3. CDR3 in amino acids: CASSYLGPGQFVTF. Here the CDR3 DNA reads TGCGCCAGCAGCTATCTCGGTCCGGGACAGTTCGTCACCTTC.

This chain uses TRBV7-3 with TRBJ1-2; the D gene is possibly TRBD1 (5 bases). Per germline, CDR1 SGHTA and CDR2 FQGTGA. This CDR3 spans 14 amino acids. The V end was cut by 4 bases, the J end by 4 bases, with 13 bases between. CDR3 region: CASSSNPDSYGYTF. CDR3 coding DNA: TGTGCCAGCAGCTCTAACCCCGACAGCTATGGCTACACCTTC.

The V call is TRBV9, the J call TRBJ2-7; 7 nucleotides line up with TRBD1. V lost 4 bases to trimming and J lost 2 bases; unmatched junction nucleotides: 12. The V gene's germline CDR1 is SGDLS and CDR2 YYNGEE. The CDR3 is 16 amino acids. For the CDR3, the DNA is TGTGCCAGCAGCCTAGGGGTAGGGGGCTCAACCTACGAGCAGTACTTC. Its translation is CASSLGVGGSTYEQYF.

V gene TRBV18 combines with J gene TRBJ2-2, with D possibly TRBD1 on 6 matching bases. The germline V gene encodes CDR1 KGHSH and CDR2 LQKENI. The CDR3 sequence is 15 residues long. V was trimmed by 3 bases and J by 0 bases, leaving 8 bases between them. This CDR3 reads CASSPWTANTGELFF. For the CDR3, the DNA is TGTGCCAGCTCACCTTGGACAGCGAACACCGGGGAGCTGTTTTTT.

The V and J genes are TRBV5-6 and TRBJ1-1, with D unclear. Germline values: CDR1 SGHDT, CDR2 YYEEEE. The CDR3 consists of 16 residues. The V end was cut by 0 bases, the J end by 1 base, with 13 bases between. CDR3 protein: CASSLDTFGWNTEAFF. The DNA for the CDR3 is TGTGCCAGCAGCTTGGACACCTTTGGGTGGAACACTGAAGCTTTCTTT. Using reference TRBV5-6 and TRBJ1-1 for the parts outside the CDR3, the full variable domain is DAGVTQSPTHLIKTRGQQVTLRCSPKSGHDTVSWYQQALGQGPQFIFQYYEEEERQRGNFPDRFSGHQFPNYSSELNVNALLLGDSALYLCASSLDTFGWNTEAFFGQGTRLTVV.

The chain links TRBV5-4 to TRBJ2-5; TRBD2 matches at 12 bases. Germline CDR1 and CDR2: SGHNT and YYREEE (reference sequence). The V gene end was trimmed by 4 bases and the J gene end by 5 bases; junction bases not matched to a gene: 9. The CDR3 has 16 residues. The CDR3 sequence: CASSASGGALGETQYF. The CDR3 DNA follows: TGTGCCAGCAGCGCTAGCGGGGGGGCCCTCGGGGAGACCCAGTACTTC.

This clone appeared a single time. V and J are TRBV6-4 and TRBJ1-2; D uncertain. With 3 bases removed from V and 8 bases from J, the gap between germline ends came to 10 bases. This CDR3 contains 12 residues. Germline values: CDR1 MRHNA, CDR2 SNTAGT. DNA for the CDR3: TGTGCCAGCAGTGATTTGGGAATCGGCTACACCTTC. Translated: CASSDLGIGYTF.

The chain links TRBV6-5 to TRBJ1-2; 7 bases map to TRBD1. Germline V gene sequence: CDR1 MNHEY, CDR2 SVGAGI. V lost 2 bases, J lost 5 bases, and 2 bases stayed unmatched. The CDR3 has 13 residues. CDR3 protein: CASSYTGEYGYTF. The CDR3 DNA follows: TGTGCCAGCAGTTACACAGGGGAGTATGGCTACACCTTC.

The chain links TRBV10-1 to TRBJ2-3; 10 nucleotides line up with TRBD1. V was clipped by 6 bases and J by 1 base; unmatched bases: 7. This CDR3 is 16 amino acids long. CDR1 and CDR2 (germline): WNHNN, SYGVQD (reference sequence). The CDR3 nucleotides read TGCGCCAGCAGCACCGGGACAGGGGAGGGCACAGATACGCAGTATTTT. It encodes CASSTGTGEGTDTQYF.

J is TRBJ2-5 and V is TRBV28, with 7 bases that match TRBD1. The CDR3 length is 14 residues. V shed 5 bases and J 5 bases; nucleotides not matched to a gene: 8. Germline CDR1 MDHEN, CDR2 SYDVKM. The CDR3 sequence: CASSRGGADETQYF. CDR3 DNA sequence: TGTGCCAGCAGTCGAGGGGGCGCGGACGAGACCCAGTACTTC.